These 20 T cell receptor beta chains originate from one sample sequenced in a study of blood T cells in healthy people across ages. Alongside a J-beta primer mix, a sample-barcoded 5' primer served in a second PCR lasting roughly 6 to 12 cycles. TCRdb ran MiXCR on the 5' RACE reads and lists one entry per CDR3 protein. The sample yields about 640,000 distinct CDR3 sequences, 45% to 65% seen once. The sequenced material came from blood. All receptors come from a man aged 55 to 70 in good health.

CDR3: CASSPGAGFTYEQYF. CDR3 coding DNA: TGTGCCAGCTCACCAGGGGCTGGGTTCACCTACGAGCAGTACTTC. J is TRBJ2-7 and V is TRBV18, with D possibly being TRBD1 (5 bases). Between the trimmed V and J ends, which lost 2 bases and 2 bases, there was a span of 13 bases. CDR3 length: 15 amino acids. Germline assignment: CDR1 KGHSH and CDR2 LQKENI.

This clonotype turned up a few times. CDR3 amino acids: CASRTRFRDTQYF. DNA of the CDR3: TGCGCCAGCAGGACTCGATTTAGAGATACGCAGTATTTT. The V gene is TRBV4-1, the J gene TRBJ2-3; D unclear. This CDR3 has 13 amino acids. CDR1 and CDR2 (germline): MGHRA, YSYEKL. Between the trimmed V and J ends, which lost 6 bases and 5 bases, there was a span of 12 bases.

The chain carries TRBV29-1 and TRBJ2-7, with a tentative D call TRBD1 (5 bases). CDR1 is SQVTM and CDR2 is ANQGSEA in the germline V gene. V was clipped by 4 bases and J by 2 bases, with 12 bases between them. The CDR3 consists of 13 residues. The CDR3 region has the DNA TGCAGCGTTGTATCGGACACAGCCTACGAGCAGTACTTC. Residues: CSVVSDTAYEQYF.

The gene calls are TRBV6-6 and TRBJ1-1; the D gene is possibly TRBD1 (5 bases). Trimming shortened V by 6 bases and J by 6 bases, and 11 bases separated the two germline ends. Looked up from germline, CDR1 is MNHNY and CDR2 is SVGAGI (reference sequence). CDR3 size: 12 residues. The CDR3 region has the DNA TGTGCCAGCAGGCCTGGGGCCCCTGAAGCTTTCTTT. Its protein is CASRPGAPEAFF.

This rearrangement joins TRBV15 to TRBJ1-4; D is ambiguous. The CDR3 runs to 16 residues. The germline V gene encodes CDR1 LNHNV and CDR2 YYDKDF (reference sequence). V lost 0 bases, J lost 3 bases, and 11 bases lay in between. The CDR3 is CATSREPEGSNEKLFF. CDR3 in DNA: TGTGCCACCAGCAGAGAGCCGGAGGGCTCTAATGAAAAACTGTTTTTT.

V is TRBV3-1 and J is TRBJ1-2; D gene uncertain. CDR3 length equals 14 residues. With 2 bases removed from V and 7 bases from J, the gap between germline ends came to 14 bases. Germline V gene sequence: CDR1 LGHDT, CDR2 YNNKEL (reference sequence). CDR3 nucleotide sequence: TGTGCCAGCAGCCAATATGACCTGGGAGGTGGCTACACCTTC. The encoded protein is CASSQYDLGGGYTF.

The chain uses TRBV7-2 and TRBJ2-7, with D uncertain. Deletions cut 5 bases from V and 3 bases from J, with 20 bases between. CDR3 size: 16 residues. Looked up from germline, CDR1 is SGHTA and CDR2 is FQGNSA. The CDR3 DNA follows: TGTGCCAGCAGCCCCGTTGGCGGCCCGAGTGGCTACGAGCAGTACTTC. This translates into CASSPVGGPSGYEQYF.

The chain carries TRBV20-1 and TRBJ1-2, with a tentative D call TRBD1 (6 bases). The germline V gene has CDR1 DFQATT and CDR2 SNEGSKA (reference sequence). This CDR3 comprises 12 residues. Deletions cut 5 bases from V and 8 bases from J, with 15 bases between. For the CDR3, the DNA is TGCAGTGCTGGGACATCCGTGGGGGGCTACACCTTC. Its translation: CSAGTSVGGYTF.

The V call is TRBV4-1, the J call TRBJ1-2; no clear D. This CDR3 spans 14 amino acids. Germline V CDR1 and CDR2: MGHRA, YSYEKL. The germline V and J ends were trimmed by 3 bases and 3 bases, with 11 bases remaining between them. CDR3 nucleotide sequence: TGCGCCAGCAGCCAGGCAACAGTGGACTATGGCTACACCTTC. Translating gives CASSQATVDYGYTF.

V usage is TRBV6-5 and J usage is TRBJ1-2; TRBD1 is a possible D gene (5 bases). CDR3 length equals 15 residues. Germline CDR1 reads MNHEY; CDR2 reads SVGAGI. The V end lost 2 bases, the J end lost 5 bases, and 15 bases lay between the germline ends. CDR3 sequence reads: CASSYAGTRGYGYTF. CDR3 sequence (DNA): TGTGCCAGCAGTTACGCCGGGACGCGAGGGTATGGCTACACCTTC.

The V and J genes are TRBV25-1 and TRBJ2-1, with 10 bases identical to TRBD2. V lost 3 bases to trimming and J lost 4 bases; unmatched junction nucleotides: 6. The CDR3 is 16 residues long. The V gene's germline CDR1 is MGHDK and CDR2 SYGVNS. The CDR3 DNA sequence: TGTGCCAGCAGTGAGGAAAGCGGGGGGGCTTACAATGAGCAGTTCTTC. The encoded protein is CASSEESGGAYNEQFF.

Concerning this clonotype itself: One junction end does not reproduce the germline sequence, and a read error may be involved. J is TRBJ2-5 and V is TRBV28; TRBD2 agrees at 10 bases. Germline CDR1 reads MDHEN; CDR2 reads SYDVKM. The CDR3 is 15 residues long. The CDR3 is CSSASASGGQETQYF. For the CDR3, the DNA is TGCTCCTCTGCTTCAGCTAGCGGGGGACAAGAGACCCAGTACTTC.

This chain connects TRBV15 to TRBJ2-2; TRBD1 matches 8 bases. The junction had 3 bases not matched to a gene; V was cut back by 3 bases and J by 3 bases. Germline V gene lookup returns CDR1 LNHNV and CDR2 YYDKDF (reference sequence). The CDR3 consists of 15 residues. CDR3 region: CATSRDRVDTGELFF. Here the CDR3 DNA reads TGTGCCACCAGCAGGGACAGGGTTGACACCGGGGAGCTGTTTTTT.

The chain employs TRBV27 and TRBJ1-2, with 10 bases lining up with TRBD1. V was pared by 6 bases and J by 7 bases, with 20 bases of the junction left unmatched. The CDR3 loop spans 18 amino acids. CDR1 and CDR2 (germline): MNHEY, SMNVEV (reference sequence). CDR3: CASSLRGRDRGFTAGYTF. The CDR3 DNA follows: TGTGCCAGCAGCTTAAGGGGACGGGACAGGGGATTCACGGCTGGCTACACCTTC.

The chain uses TRBV5-1 and TRBJ2-3; 9 bases line up with TRBD2. Trimming removed 4 bases from V and 3 bases from J; junction bases left unmatched: 6. From germline, CDR1 is SGHRS and CDR2 YFSETQ. The CDR3 length is 15 residues. CDR3: CASSPGTSLTDTQYF. The DNA for the CDR3 is TGCGCCAGCAGCCCCGGGACTAGCCTTACAGATACGCAGTATTTT. Full variable domain (missing parts from reference TRBV5-1 and TRBJ2-3): KAGVTQTPRYLIKTRGQQVTLSCSPISGHRSVSWYQQTPGQGLQFLFEYFSETQRNKGNFPGRFSGRQFSNSRSEMNVSTLELGDSALYLCASSPGTSLTDTQYFGPGTRLTVL.

This sequence joins TRBV20-1 and TRBJ2-7; unclear D gene. V dropped 3 bases and J dropped 3 bases, with 15 bases sitting between them. Germline CDR1 reads DFQATT; CDR2 reads SNEGSKA (reference sequence). CDR3 length: 14 amino acids. The CDR3 here is CSARVDGDFYEQYF. DNA of the CDR3: TGCAGTGCTAGGGTGGACGGAGACTTCTACGAGCAGTACTTC.

This chain joins TRBV6-5 and TRBJ1-1, with 8 bases matching TRBD1. The CDR3 covers 13 residues. Germline loops: CDR1 MNHEY, CDR2 SVGAGI. J lost 10 bases, V lost 5 bases, and 9 bases had no gene match. In DNA form, the CDR3 reads TGTGCCAGCAGTCCGGACAGGGAAGGTGGAGCTTTCTTT. It translates to CASSPDREGGAFF.

The V gene is TRBV9, the J gene TRBJ1-1; D possibly corresponds to TRBD1 (5 bases). This CDR3 spans 15 amino acids. Looked up from germline, CDR1 is SGDLS and CDR2 is YYNGEE. V shed 4 bases and J shed 2 bases, with 15 bases lying between them. Here the CDR3 DNA reads TGTGCCAGCAGCCCCCGGGCAGGGAGAAACACTGAAGCTTTCTTT. Translating gives CASSPRAGRNTEAFF.

V and J are TRBV7-2 and TRBJ2-4, with D perhaps TRBD2 (5 bases). The J call may be mistaken, given a closer DNA end match to TRBJ2-5. The CDR3 sequence is 14 residues long. CDR1 and CDR2 from the germline V gene are SGHTA and FQGNSA. CDR3 loop: CTSSAQSGRETQYF. CDR3 DNA: TGTACCAGCAGCGCTCAAAGCGGACGAGAGACCCAGTACTTC.

The CDR3: CSGGGYWRETQYF. The CDR3 DNA follows: TGCAGCGGTGGGGGGTACTGGCGGGAGACCCAGTACTTC. The chain has TRBV29-1 and TRBJ2-5; D may be TRBD2 (6 bases). Germline CDR1 SQVTM, CDR2 ANQGSEA. The V and J ends lost 7 bases and 5 bases respectively, with 17 bases between them. The CDR3 consists of 13 residues.